A selection of T cell receptor beta chains follows, all from one sample in a study of prognosis after radiotherapy for stage I lung cancer. One entry per CDR3 protein results from TCRdb running MiXCR on the multiplex PCR reads. In the table there are 9,500 to 12,000 distinct CDR3 sequences, roughly a third of which are singletons. Source: PBMCs, taken before or after stereotactic body radiation therapy (not recorded which). The receptors here all came from a donor over 45 with non-small cell lung cancer. The CDR3 runs from the conserved cysteine through the conserved F or W. The D gene is left open where the match is weak. Some rows have no size entry. The others give once, few or many, or a class for an expanded clone.

V gene	J gene	clone size	D gene	CDR3 length	CDR3 protein	CDR3 DNA
TRBV6-4	TRBJ2-3	large	-	14	CASSVDRSTDTQYF	TGTGCCAGCAGTGTTGACAGGAGCACAGATACGCAGTATTTT
TRBV29-1	TRBJ2-5	-	-	13	CSVLGGSLETQYF	TGCAGCGTTCTGGGGGGCTCATTGGAGACCCAGTACTTC
TRBV10-3	TRBJ2-7	many	TRBD2	17	CAIREAVGLAGRYEQYF	TGTGCCATCAGGGAAGCCGTAGGGCTAGCGGGGCGTTACGAGCAGTACTTC
TRBV25-1	TRBJ2-1	once	-	15	CASSRGWGGDNEQFF	TGTGCCAGCAGTCGGGGTTGGGGAGGAGACAATGAGCAGTTCTTC
TRBV28	TRBJ2-1	many	-	14	CASRPLWGVHEQFF	TGTGCCAGCAGACCCCTCTGGGGAGTCCATGAGCAGTTCTTC
TRBV6-5	TRBJ1-2	-	-	14	CASSYLQGIGGYTF	TGTGCAAGCAGTTACTTACAGGGTATTGGTGGCTACACCTTC
TRBV9	TRBJ2-1	many	TRBD2	13	CASSAGTINEQFF	TGTGCCAGCAGCGCTGGGACTATCAATGAGCAGTTCTTC
TRBV24-1	TRBJ2-1	many	-	13	CATSDFGQRPQFF	TGTGCCACCAGTGATTTTGGCCAGCGCCCGCAGTTCTTC
TRBV7-3	TRBJ2-1	many	TRBD1	16	CASSLWTGPSYNEQFF	TGTGCCAGCAGCCTGTGGACAGGGCCCTCCTACAATGAGCAGTTCTTC
TRBV10-3	TRBJ2-3	once	TRBD2	14	CAISKREGGDTQYF	TGTGCCATCAGTAAGCGGGAGGGGGGCGATACGCAGTATTTT
TRBV6-2/TRBV6-3	TRBJ1-6	-	TRBD1	16	CASSSTGPYLDSPLHF	TGTGCCAGCAGTTCGACAGGGCCGTACCTAGATTCACCCCTCCACTTT
TRBV12-3/TRBV12-4	TRBJ2-7	-	-	13	CASSGTGTYEQYF	TGTGCCAGCAGTGGGACTGGTACCTACGAGCAGTACTTC
TRBV3-1	TRBJ1-6	-	-	15	CASSQEAGVGSPLQF	TGTGCCAGCAGCCAAGAGGCAGGGGTTGGCTCACCCCTCCAATTT
TRBV10-2	TRBJ2-3	many	TRBD2	12	CASSRLADTQYF	TGCGCCAGCAGCCGACTAGCCGATACGCAGTATTTT
TRBV19	TRBJ1-1	medium-sized	TRBD1	15	CASSSGQASYTEAFF	TGTGCCAGTAGTAGCGGACAGGCCTCGTACACTGAAGCTTTCTTT
TRBV7-3	TRBJ2-1	-	-	15	CASSTMDGYYNEQFF	TGTGCCAGCAGCACCATGGACGGGTACTACAATGAGCAGTTCTTC
TRBV6-5	TRBJ2-1	medium-sized	TRBD2	15	CASSYGTSGGAEQFF	TGTGCCAGCAGTTACGGGACTAGCGGGGGGGCTGAGCAGTTCTTC
TRBV28	TRBJ2-7	-	-	14	CASSLQGPLYEQYF	TGTGCCAGCAGCTTACAGGGTCCATTGTACGAGCAGTACTTC
TRBV12-3/TRBV12-4	TRBJ2-1	many	TRBD2	12	CARGLADNEQFF	TGTGCCAGGGGACTAGCGGACAATGAGCAGTTCTTC
TRBV11-1	TRBJ2-1	medium-sized	TRBD2	16	CASSLESGSSYNEQFF	TGTGCCAGCAGCTTAGAGAGCGGGAGCTCCTACAATGAGCAGTTCTTC
TRBV6-1	TRBJ1-2	many	-	12	CASMGQGYGYTF	TGTGCCAGCATGGGCCAGGGTTATGGCTACACCTTC
TRBV18	TRBJ1-1	-	-	15	CASSSGPGQNTEAFF	TGTGCCAGCTCATCTGGACCTGGCCAGAACACTGAAGCTTTCTTT
TRBV5-1	TRBJ1-6	medium-sized	TRBD1	14	CASSRDSSNSPLHF	TGCGCCAGCAGTCGGGACAGTTCCAATTCACCCCTCCACTTT
TRBV6-1	TRBJ1-1	many	-	16	CASHPPEGPGRTEAFF	TGTGCCAGCCACCCCCCTGAAGGTCCGGGGAGGACTGAAGCTTTCTTT
TRBV6-2/TRBV6-3	TRBJ1-1	few	TRBD1	15	CGSSGQVTLNTEAFF	TGTGGCAGCAGTGGACAGGTTACTTTGAACACTGAAGCTTTCTTT
TRBV5-1	TRBJ2-5	many	TRBD2	16	CASISGLGGLQETQYF	TGCGCCAGCATCTCGGGACTAGGCGGGCTTCAAGAGACCCAGTACTTC
TRBV29-1	TRBJ2-1	many	-	12	CSVEYVGLGQFF	TGCAGCGTTGAATACGTAGGGCTAGGGCAGTTCTTC
TRBV6-1	TRBJ1-2	many	-	12	CASSGLRDGYTF	TGTGCCAGCTCCGGGTTGAGGGATGGCTACACCTTC
TRBV24-1	TRBJ2-3	many	-	18	CATSDPGLGSTSRDTQYF	TGTGCCACCAGTGACCCGGGGCTAGGAAGTACGTCTCGCGATACGCAGTATTTT
TRBV6-5	TRBJ1-6	large	-	17	CASSYLHPSSYNSPLHF	TGTGCCAGCAGTTATTTACACCCGAGCTCCTATAATTCACCCCTCCACTTT
TRBV11-2	TRBJ2-7	many	-	13	CASSLDPVDEQYF	TGTGCCAGCAGCTTAGATCCCGTAGACGAGCAGTACTTC
TRBV28	TRBJ1-5	many	-	12	CASSFTLFSQHF	TGTGCCAGCAGCTTCACGTTATTCTCCCAGCATTTT
TRBV24-1	TRBJ2-1	-	-	13	CATRGVWYNEQFF	TGTGCCACCAGGGGGGTTTGGTACAATGAGCAGTTCTTC
TRBV6-2/TRBV6-3	TRBJ1-4	many	-	13	CASSYFSPKKLFF	TGTGCCAGCAGTTACTTCAGTCCGAAAAAACTGTTTTTT
TRBV19	TRBJ1-6	-	-	16	CASSMGRGRPNSPLHF	TGTGCCAGTAGTATGGGACGGGGGAGACCCAATTCACCCCTCCACTTT
TRBV6-1	TRBJ1-1	-	-	12	CASSISNTEAFF	TGTGCCAGCAGTATCTCGAACACTGAAGCTTTCTTT
TRBV6-4	TRBJ2-1	-	TRBD1	15	CASPSPGTGGGEQFF	TGTGCCAGCCCATCTCCCGGGACAGGGGGCGGTGAGCAGTTCTTC
TRBV4-2	TRBJ2-2	-	-	13	CASSPGAHGELFF	TGTGCCAGCAGCCCGGGGGCCCACGGGGAGCTGTTTTTT
TRBV12-3/TRBV12-4	TRBJ1-2	medium-sized	-	11	CASSSRVGYTF	TGTGCCAGCAGTTCTAGGGTGGGCTACACCTTC
TRBV29-1	TRBJ2-1	many	TRBD2	14	CSVDGTSGGNEQFF	TGCAGCGTTGATGGGACTAGCGGGGGCAATGAGCAGTTCTTC
TRBV28	TRBJ2-7	medium-sized	-	12	CASSLDGSEQYF	TGTGCCAGCAGCTTAGACGGGAGCGAGCAGTACTTC
TRBV7-9	TRBJ1-1	-	-	13	CASSSGRNTEAFF	TGTGCCAGCAGCTCAGGGAGGAACACTGAAGCTTTCTTT
TRBV4-1	TRBJ2-5	many	TRBD1	14	CASSKGQGMETQYF	TGCGCCAGCAGCAAAGGACAGGGGATGGAGACCCAGTACTTC
TRBV4-2	TRBJ1-2	once	-	14	CASSQGGANYGYTF	TGTGCCAGCAGCCAAGGGGGCGCTAACTATGGCTACACCTTC
TRBV6-4	TRBJ1-6	medium-sized	TRBD1	16	CASSRPGGLNNSPLHF	TGTGCCAGCAGCCGCCCAGGGGGCCTTAATAATTCACCCCTCCACTTT
TRBV6-1	TRBJ2-1	many	-	15	CASSRDFKPYNEQFF	TGTGCCAGCAGTCGGGACTTCAAGCCCTACAATGAGCAGTTCTTC
TRBV20-1	TRBJ1-1	-	-	15	CSARDFETLGPEAIF	TGCAGTGCTAGAGATTTTGAAACCCTCGGTCCTGAAGCTATCTTT
TRBV27	TRBJ1-1	medium-sized	TRBD1	16	CASSFQGGRLNTEAFF	TGTGCCAGCAGTTTTCAAGGGGGCCGGTTGAACACTGAAGCTTTCTTT
TRBV20-1	TRBJ2-1	-	TRBD2	14	CSIQRGSSYNEQFF	TGCAGTATCCAGCGGGGAAGCTCCTACAATGAGCAGTTCTTC
TRBV14	TRBJ2-1	-	-	16	CASSQGSVGSYNEQFF	TGTGCCAGCAGCCAGGGGTCCGTGGGCTCCTACAATGAGCAGTTCTTC
TRBV7-9	TRBJ1-3	many	-	15	CASSLGQGSGNTIYF	TGTGCCAGCAGCTTAGGGCAGGGCTCTGGAAACACCATATATTTT
TRBV2	TRBJ2-2	many	-	12	CASSVEPGELFF	TGTGCCAGCAGTGTCGAGCCCGGGGAGCTGTTTTTT